This T cell receptor beta chain originates from a study of cytomegalovirus exposure and HLA in healthy donors. At the time of sampling, donors were nominally healthy, though unrecorded immune exposures were likely. V was shortened by 6 bases and J by 3 bases, with 9 bases between the two germline ends. Germline loops: CDR1 MNHEY, CDR2 SVGAGI. The CDR3 extends over 13 amino acids. The PCR ran on 60 Vbeta and 13 Jbeta primers. Some clones are missing from TCRdb's copy, which holds only in-frame ones; the method was immunoSEQ multiplex PCR. The table has around 150,000 clones, roughly three quarters seen once.

Specimen: PBMCs. The sequence came from a woman between 35 and 50 years old in good health and CMV-seronegative. The rearrangement uses TRBV6-5 and TRBJ2-1; the D is unclear. CDR3 DNA sequence: TGTGCCAGCAGCCTAGGTGTCTACAATGAGCAGTTCTTC. The encoded protein is CASSLGVYNEQFF.